The TCR beta chain described here comes from a study of blood T cell repertoires in COVID-19 (dated by TCRdb to about 2020). With respect to the entire study: Samples from collaborators originated in the United States, Italy and Spain and spanned both the acute and convalescent phases of COVID-19. The prospective study material was composed of cDNA or gDNA derived from T cells, B-cell-depleted T cells, or PBMCs. Subjects who had been exposed to COVID-19, were actively infected with it, or had recovered from it provided the deeply sampled blood TCRbeta repertoires that made up the dataset. A freely available public database, intended as a resource for researchers studying the immune response to SARS-CoV-2, is where the repertoires were released. The samples were drawn from the first 160 participants of the ongoing ImmuneRACE study and from 950 to 1,500 subjects provided by 6 global collaborators. A de-identified subject ID, COVID-19 status, age in years and sex were almost always included in the sample metadata. Where available, HLA class I and class II types were taken from metadata supplied by the sample provider and were not determined by assay-based typing.

TCRbeta CDR3 regions were amplified from genomic DNA using the immunoSEQ Assay, a bias-controlled multiplex PCR. The study's processing was this. The number of nucleated cells in each sample was estimated by amplification of reference gene primers within the assay. To quantify the absolute abundance of each unique TCRbeta CDR3 rearrangement, sequence reads were collapsed and filtered. Productive Simpson clonality was computed per sample as the square root of Simpson's diversity index over productive rearrangements. TCRdb took over this immuneACCESS table, retaining in-frame rearrangements with V and J assigned. Such tables are incomplete; in checked studies, under half of the missing clones stem from an unresolved V gene, and the remainder is unexplained. That table furnishes V, J and clone size, whereas the DNA furnished D and trimming. The sample profile shows 250,000 to 300,000 clones; approximately 80% of them were found once. The leading ten clones occupy about 3.2% of the sample.

Per the germline V gene (reference sequence), LNHDA is the CDR1 and SQIVND is the CDR2. The CDR3 runs 15 amino acids, cysteine and phenylalanine included. The DNA shown is the 45-base CDR3, in frame from base 1. At the junction V is shortened by 0 bases and J by 6 bases, with 14 bases in between. What the research found in general, with its limitations: The amount of clinical and demographic metadata varied by source and participant and was provided uncurated.

Regarding this clone: It has no known antigen specificity. There are no base qualities to consult, and no much larger clone falls within one base.

The collaborating institutions used their own protocols to collect whole blood in K2EDTA tubes. For TCRbeta analysis, collaborator samples were shipped as frozen whole blood, as isolated PBMCs, or as DNA extracted from either sample type. The chain is assembled from TRBV19 and TRBJ1-1; possibly the D gene is TRBD1, per 5 matching bases. This TCR came from a woman aged 55-69 years with active or convalescent COVID-19. The sequenced material came from peripheral blood. The DNA reads TGTGCCAGTAGTATAGACCGGGACTCTGGTGCTGAAGCTTTCTTT. This is translated as CASSIDRDSGAEAFF.